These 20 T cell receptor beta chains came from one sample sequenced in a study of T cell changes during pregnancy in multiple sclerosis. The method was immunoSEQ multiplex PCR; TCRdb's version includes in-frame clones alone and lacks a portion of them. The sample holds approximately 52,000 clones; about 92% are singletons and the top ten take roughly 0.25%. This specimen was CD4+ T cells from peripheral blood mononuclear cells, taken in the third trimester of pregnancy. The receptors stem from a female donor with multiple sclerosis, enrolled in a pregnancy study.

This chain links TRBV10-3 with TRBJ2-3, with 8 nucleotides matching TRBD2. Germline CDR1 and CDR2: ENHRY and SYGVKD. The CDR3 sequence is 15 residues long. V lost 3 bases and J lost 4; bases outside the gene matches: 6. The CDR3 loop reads CAISEGGRRADTQYF. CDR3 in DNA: TGTGCCATCAGTGAAGGCGGGAGGCGGGCAGATACGCAGTATTTT.

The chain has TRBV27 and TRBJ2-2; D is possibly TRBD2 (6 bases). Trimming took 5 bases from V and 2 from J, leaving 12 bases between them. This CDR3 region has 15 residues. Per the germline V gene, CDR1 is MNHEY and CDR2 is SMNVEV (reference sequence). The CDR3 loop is CASSLSGGNTGELFF. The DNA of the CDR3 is TGTGCCAGCAGTCTTAGCGGCGGAAACACCGGGGAGCTGTTTTTT.

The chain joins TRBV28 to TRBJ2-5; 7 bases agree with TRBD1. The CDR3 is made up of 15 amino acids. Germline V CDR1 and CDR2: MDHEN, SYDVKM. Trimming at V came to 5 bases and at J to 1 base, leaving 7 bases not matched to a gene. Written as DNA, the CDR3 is TGTGCCAGCAGTGGAAGGACAGGACGCCAAGAGACCCAGTACTTC. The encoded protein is CASSGRTGRQETQYF.

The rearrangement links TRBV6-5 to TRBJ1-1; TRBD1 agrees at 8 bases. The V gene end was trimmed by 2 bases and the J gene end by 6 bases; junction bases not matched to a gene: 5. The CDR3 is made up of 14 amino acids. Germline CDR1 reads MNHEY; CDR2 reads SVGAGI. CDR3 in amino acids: CASSYRDRRAEAFF. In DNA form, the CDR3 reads TGTGCCAGCAGTTACCGGGACAGGAGGGCTGAAGCTTTCTTT.

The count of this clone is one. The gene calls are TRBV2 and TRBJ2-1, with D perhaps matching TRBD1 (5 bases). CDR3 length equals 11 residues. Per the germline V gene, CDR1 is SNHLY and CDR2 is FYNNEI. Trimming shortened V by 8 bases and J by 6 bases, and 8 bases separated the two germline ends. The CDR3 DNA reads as TGTGCCAGCCGCAGGGTCAATGAGCAGTTCTTC. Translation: CASRRVNEQFF.

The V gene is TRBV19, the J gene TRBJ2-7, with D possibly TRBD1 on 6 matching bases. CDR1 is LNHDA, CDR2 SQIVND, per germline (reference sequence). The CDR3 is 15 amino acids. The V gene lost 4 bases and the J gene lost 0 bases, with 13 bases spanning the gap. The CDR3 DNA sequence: TGTGCCAGTAGTACACAATGGACAGACTCCTACGAGCAGTACTTC. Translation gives CASSTQWTDSYEQYF.

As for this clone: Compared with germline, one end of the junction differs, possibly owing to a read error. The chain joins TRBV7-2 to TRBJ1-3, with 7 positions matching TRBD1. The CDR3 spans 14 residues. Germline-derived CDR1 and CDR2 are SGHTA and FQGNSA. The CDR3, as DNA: TGTGCCAGCACCTTACAGGGGACTGGAAACACCATATATTTT. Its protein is CASTLQGTGNTIYF.

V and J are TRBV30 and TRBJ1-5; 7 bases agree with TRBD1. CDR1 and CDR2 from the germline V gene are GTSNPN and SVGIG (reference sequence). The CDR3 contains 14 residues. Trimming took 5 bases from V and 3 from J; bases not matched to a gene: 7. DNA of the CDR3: TGTGCCTGGTCGTCAGGGGGAGTCAATCAGCCCCAGCATTTT. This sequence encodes CAWSSGGVNQPQHF.

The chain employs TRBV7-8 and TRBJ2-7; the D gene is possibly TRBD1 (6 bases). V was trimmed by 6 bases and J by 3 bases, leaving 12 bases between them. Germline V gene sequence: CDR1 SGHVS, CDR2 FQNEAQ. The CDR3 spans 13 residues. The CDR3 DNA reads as TGTGCCAGCAGTTACAGGGCGGGCTACGAGCAGTACTTC. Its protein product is CASSYRAGYEQYF.

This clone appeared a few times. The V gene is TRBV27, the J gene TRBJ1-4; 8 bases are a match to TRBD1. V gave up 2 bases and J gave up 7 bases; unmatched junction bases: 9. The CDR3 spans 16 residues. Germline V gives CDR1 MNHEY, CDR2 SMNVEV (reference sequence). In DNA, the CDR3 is TGTGCCAGCAGTTTACGGCCCGGGACAGGAGGTGAAAAACTGTTTTTT. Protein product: CASSLRPGTGGEKLFF.

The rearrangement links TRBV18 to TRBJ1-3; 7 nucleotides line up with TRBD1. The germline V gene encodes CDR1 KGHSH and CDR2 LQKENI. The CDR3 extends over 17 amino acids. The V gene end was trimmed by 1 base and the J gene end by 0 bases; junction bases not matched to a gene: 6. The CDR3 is CASSPLQGPYSGNTIYF. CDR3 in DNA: TGTGCCAGCTCACCACTACAGGGGCCTTACTCTGGAAACACCATATATTTT.

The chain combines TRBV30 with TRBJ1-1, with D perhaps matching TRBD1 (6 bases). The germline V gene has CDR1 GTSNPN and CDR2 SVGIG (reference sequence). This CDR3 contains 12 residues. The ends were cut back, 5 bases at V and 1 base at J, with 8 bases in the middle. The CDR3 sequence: CAWEDRNTEAFF. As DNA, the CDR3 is TGTGCCTGGGAGGACAGGAACACTGAAGCTTTCTTT.

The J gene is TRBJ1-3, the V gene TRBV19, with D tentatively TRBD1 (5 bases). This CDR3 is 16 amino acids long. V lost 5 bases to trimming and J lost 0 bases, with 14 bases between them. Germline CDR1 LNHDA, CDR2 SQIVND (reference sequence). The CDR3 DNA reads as TGTGCCAGTAGTCTACGGACACCTCGCTCTGGAAACACCATATATTTT. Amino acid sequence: CASSLRTPRSGNTIYF.

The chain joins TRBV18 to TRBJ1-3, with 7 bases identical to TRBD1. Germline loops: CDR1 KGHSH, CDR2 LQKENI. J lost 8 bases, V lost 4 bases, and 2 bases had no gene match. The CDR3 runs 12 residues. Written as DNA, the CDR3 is TGTGCCAGCTCACAGGGGGCGGACACCATATATTTT. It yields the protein CASSQGADTIYF. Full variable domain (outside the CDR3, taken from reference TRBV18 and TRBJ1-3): NAGVMQNPRHLVRRRGQEARLRCSPMKGHSHVYWYRQLPEEGLKFMVYLQKENIIDESGMPKERFSAEFPKEGPSILRIQQVVRGDSAAYFCASSQGADTIYFGEGSWLTVV.

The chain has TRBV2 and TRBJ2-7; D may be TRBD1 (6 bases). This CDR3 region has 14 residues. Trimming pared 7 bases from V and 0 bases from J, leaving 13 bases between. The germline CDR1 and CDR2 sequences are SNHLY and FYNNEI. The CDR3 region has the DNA TGTGCCAGCACTGACAGGTTCCTCTCCTACGAGCAGTACTTC. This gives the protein CASTDRFLSYEQYF.

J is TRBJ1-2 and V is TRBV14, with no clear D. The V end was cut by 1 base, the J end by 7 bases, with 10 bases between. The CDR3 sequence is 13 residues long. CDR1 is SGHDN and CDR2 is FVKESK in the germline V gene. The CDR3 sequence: CASSQALGIGYTF. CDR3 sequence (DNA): TGTGCCAGCAGCCAAGCGTTGGGCATTGGCTACACCTTC. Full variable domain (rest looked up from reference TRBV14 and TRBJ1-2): EAGVTQFPSHSVIEKGQTVTLRCDPISGHDNLYWYRRVMGKEIKFLLHFVKESKQDESGMPNNRFLAERTGGTYSTLKVQPAELEDSGVYFCASSQALGIGYTFGSGTRLTVV.

CDR3 nucleotide sequence: TGCAGCGTGTTACAGGGGAGTGGTGAGCAGTTCTTC. Translation gives CSVLQGSGEQFF. This sequence joins TRBV29-1 and TRBJ2-1, with 7 bases that match TRBD1. The V gene's germline CDR1 is SQVTM and CDR2 ANQGSEA. V gave up 6 bases and J gave up 9 bases; unmatched junction bases: 8. There are 12 residues in the CDR3.

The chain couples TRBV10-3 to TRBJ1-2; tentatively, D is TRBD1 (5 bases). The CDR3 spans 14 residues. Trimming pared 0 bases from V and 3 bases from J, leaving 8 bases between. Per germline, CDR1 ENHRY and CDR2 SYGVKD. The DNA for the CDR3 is TGTGCCATCAGTGAGTCACGGGGGGACTATGGCTACACCTTC. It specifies CAISESRGDYGYTF.

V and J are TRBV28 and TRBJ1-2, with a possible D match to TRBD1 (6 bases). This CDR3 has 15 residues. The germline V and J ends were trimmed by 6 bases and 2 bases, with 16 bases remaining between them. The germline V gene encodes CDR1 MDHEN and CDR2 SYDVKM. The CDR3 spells CASSSPQGPNYGYTF. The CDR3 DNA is TGTGCCAGCAGCTCCCCACAGGGCCCCAACTATGGCTACACCTTC.

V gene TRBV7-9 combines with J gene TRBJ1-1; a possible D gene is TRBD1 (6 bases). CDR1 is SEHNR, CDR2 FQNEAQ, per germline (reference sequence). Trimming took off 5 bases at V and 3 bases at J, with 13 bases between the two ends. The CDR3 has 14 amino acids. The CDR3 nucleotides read TGTGCCAGCAGCACAGGGTTTCCGGACACTGAAGCTTTCTTT. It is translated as CASSTGFPDTEAFF.